One sample yielded the 22 T cell receptor beta chains listed below, sequenced in a study of breast tumors, draining lymph nodes, adjacent tissues. Breast cancer patients provided tissue from their axillary draining lymph nodes. TCRdb redid the calling of the multiplex PCR reads with MiXCR, one entry per CDR3 protein. The sample lists roughly 220,000 distinct CDR3 sequences, around 35% occurring once. The sequenced material came from axillary lymph node tissue. The receptors here all came from a female donor with breast cancer. Some clones in this sample may be carry-over from other donors' samples.

This chain joins TRBV5-1 and TRBJ2-1; 8 bases map to TRBD1. CDR3 length: 17 amino acids. With V trimmed by 4 bases and J by 3 bases, 12 bases remained unmatched. Germline CDR1 reads SGHRS; CDR2 reads YFSETQ. The CDR3 region has the DNA TGCGCCAGCAGCATTTCGGACAGGGCTGGGGACTACAATGAGCAGTTCTTC. As protein: CASSISDRAGDYNEQFF.

This clonotype was picked up a small number of times. A much larger clonotype is one base distant, so this may be a read error. The chain employs TRBV20-1 and TRBJ2-3, with D possibly being TRBD1 or TRBD2 (5 bases each). V dropped 6 bases and J dropped 6 bases, with 19 bases sitting between them. This CDR3 is 14 amino acids long. CDR1 and CDR2 (germline): DFQATT, SNEGSKA (reference sequence). CDR3 residues: CSARDGIKRDTQYF. In DNA, the CDR3 is TGCAGTGCACGGGACGGGATCAAAAGGGATACGCAGTATTTT.

This clonotype appeared many times. This chain joins TRBV9 and TRBJ2-2; 7 bases map to TRBD1. V was pared by 3 bases and J by 5 bases, with 4 bases of the junction left unmatched. CDR1 is SGDLS, CDR2 YYNGEE, per germline. This CDR3 has 14 residues. This CDR3 is CASSAGQVTGELFF. The CDR3 nucleotides read TGTGCCAGCAGCGCTGGACAGGTTACCGGGGAGCTGTTTTTT. Full variable domain (remainder filled in from reference TRBV9 and TRBJ2-2): DSGVTQTPKHLITATGQRVTLRCSPRSGDLSVYWYQQSLDQGLQFLIQYYNGEERAKGNILERFSAQQFPDLHSELNLSSLELGDSALYFCASSAGQVTGELFFGEGSRLTVL.

Many counts were recorded for this clonotype. This rearrangement joins TRBV7-2 to TRBJ1-2; maybe TRBD1 (6 bases). CDR1 is SGHTA and CDR2 is FQGNSA in the germline V gene. This CDR3 spans 16 amino acids. V was shortened by 3 bases and J by 5 bases, with 19 bases between the two germline ends. The CDR3 protein is CASSFVSGGRWYGYTF. DNA for the CDR3: TGTGCCAGCAGCTTTGTATCGGGGGGGCGCTGGTATGGCTACACCTTC.

This clonotype appeared many times. The chain is built from TRBV7-2 and TRBJ1-5; a weak D match, TRBD1 (5 bases). V shed 5 bases and J shed 4 bases, with 15 bases lying between them. The length of the CDR3 is 15 residues. The V gene's germline CDR1 is SGHTA and CDR2 FQGNSA. The CDR3 here is CASSQGLSWNQPQHF. The CDR3 coding sequence is TGTGCCAGCAGCCAGGGACTTTCCTGGAATCAGCCCCAGCATTTT.

V and J are TRBV7-9 and TRBJ2-1; 7 nucleotides line up with TRBD1. The V and J ends lost 1 base and 2 bases, in that order; junction bases with no gene match: 20. CDR3 size: 21 residues. From germline, CDR1 is SEHNR and CDR2 FQNEAQ (reference sequence). The CDR3 protein is CASSLVAPLVGDRVTYNEQFF. The CDR3 DNA follows: TGTGCCAGCAGCTTAGTAGCCCCCCTAGTTGGTGACAGGGTCACCTACAATGAGCAGTTCTTC.

This clonotype was detected only once. A single base separates this from a much larger clone, so it may be a read error. The V call is TRBV6-5, the J call TRBJ1-2; D gene uncertain. CDR1 and CDR2 (germline): MNHEY, SVGAGI. V gave up 2 bases and J gave up 2 bases, with 9 bases separating them. The CDR3 is 14 residues long. CDR3 bases: TGTGCCAGCAGTTACGGCACCCAGAACTATGGCTACACCTTC. Its protein is CASSYGTQNYGYTF.

V is TRBV6-2 or TRBV6-3 and J is TRBJ1-6; TRBD1 matches 10 bases. V shed 6 bases, J shed 9 bases, and the junction held 5 bases outside the gene matches. The V gene's germline CDR1 is MNHEY and CDR2 SVGEGT. The CDR3 loop spans 14 amino acids. The CDR3 sequence: CASSRGQGSSPLHF. The DNA of the CDR3 is TGTGCCAGCAGCCGGGGACAGGGGAGTTCACCCCTCCACTTT.

In this sample, this clonotype turned up many times. The chain links TRBV5-1 to TRBJ2-1, with 10 bases identical to TRBD1. Trimming removed 0 bases from V and 4 bases from J; junction bases left unmatched: 4. This CDR3 region has 16 residues. CDR1 SGHRS and CDR2 YFSETQ come from the germline V gene. In nucleotides, the CDR3 is TGCGCCAGCAGCTTGGGACAGGGGGCGATGTACAATGAGCAGTTCTTC. Its protein product is CASSLGQGAMYNEQFF.

This clonotype has a count of ten or more. The chain couples TRBV7-2 to TRBJ1-6; no clear D gene. The CDR3 is made up of 17 amino acids. Trimming removed 5 bases at V and 3 bases at J, with 17 bases between. The V gene's germline CDR1 is SGHTA and CDR2 FQGNSA. The CDR3: CASSLPPVGVYNSPLHF. The CDR3 DNA is TGTGCCAGCAGCCTACCTCCCGTAGGAGTCTATAATTCACCCCTCCACTTT. The full variable domain, with the rest looked up from reference TRBV7-2 and TRBJ1-6, is GAGVSQSPSNKVTEKGKDVELRCDPISGHTALYWYRQSLGQGLEFLIYFQGNSAPDKSGLPSDRFSAERTGGSVSTLTIQRTQQEDSAVYLCASSLPPVGVYNSPLHFGNGTRLTVT.

V gene TRBV27 combines with J gene TRBJ2-5; 9 bases fit TRBD1. Trimming removed 4 bases from V and 5 bases from J; junction bases left unmatched: 8. The CDR3 loop spans 15 amino acids. Germline V lookup: CDR1 MNHEY, CDR2 SMNVEV (reference sequence). The CDR3 sequence: CASSYRTGEGETQYF. In nucleotides, the CDR3 is TGTGCCAGCAGTTATAGGACAGGGGAAGGGGAGACCCAGTACTTC.

The table lists this clonotype with many counts. The chain links TRBV7-2 to TRBJ2-7; the D is unclear. CDR1 is SGHTA, CDR2 FQGNSA, per germline. CDR3 length equals 12 residues. V lost 1 base, J lost 5 bases, and 6 bases lay in between. Written as DNA, the CDR3 is TGTGCCAGCAGCTTAGAGGCAAACGAGCAGTACTTC. It specifies CASSLEANEQYF.

This clonotype was counted at least ten times. CDR3 loop: CASIPGSTESTDTQYF. In DNA form, the CDR3 reads TGTGCCAGCATACCCGGGTCGACAGAAAGCACAGATACGCAGTATTTT. The chain uses TRBV6-6 and TRBJ2-3; TRBD1 might be the D (5 bases). Trimming took 7 bases from V and 0 from J, leaving 17 bases between them. Per the germline V gene, CDR1 is MNHNY and CDR2 is SVGAGI (reference sequence). This CDR3 has 16 amino acids.

This clonotype was seen ten or more times. The chain uses TRBV6-1 and TRBJ2-7; TRBD1 or TRBD2 may be the D gene (7 bases each). The CDR3 spans 15 residues. Trimming left V 7 bases short and J 6 bases short, with 22 bases between. Per germline, CDR1 MNHNS and CDR2 SASEGT. The CDR3 loop reads CASTGGDALYSEQYF. The DNA for the CDR3 is TGTGCCAGCACAGGGGGGGACGCTTTGTACTCCGAGCAGTACTTC.

The chain combines TRBV20-1 with TRBJ2-5; 8 nucleotides line up with TRBD1. The CDR3 covers 16 residues. From germline, CDR1 is DFQATT and CDR2 SNEGSKA (reference sequence). J was trimmed by 1 base and V by 4 bases; bases with no gene match: 11. Here the CDR3 reads CSAINRGVRGQETQYF. The DNA for the CDR3 is TGCAGTGCTATCAACAGGGGGGTTAGGGGCCAAGAGACCCAGTACTTC.

This clonotype was observed at least ten times. The genes are TRBV7-9 and TRBJ2-7; TRBD2 is a possible D gene (6 bases). The CDR3 totals 13 residues. The V and J ends lost 5 bases and 4 bases respectively, with 12 bases between them. In germline, CDR1 is SEHNR, CDR2 FQNEAQ (reference sequence). CDR3 sequence (DNA): TGTGCCAGCAGCCGGGACGGGACTTACGAGCAGTACTTC. It yields the protein CASSRDGTYEQYF.

The table lists this clonotype with a few counts. The rearrangement uses TRBV6-6 and TRBJ1-6; TRBD1 is a possible D gene (5 bases). V lost 5 bases, J lost 0 bases, and 11 bases lay in between. Germline V gene data show CDR1 as MNHNY and CDR2 as SVGAGI (reference sequence). The CDR3 sequence is 16 residues long. CDR3 DNA: TGTGCCAGCAGTCACTGGGGGGGCTCCTATAATTCACCCCTCCACTTT. The encoded protein is CASSHWGGSYNSPLHF.

This clonotype was detected many times. The J gene is TRBJ1-3, the V gene TRBV9; D is unresolved. Trimming left V 4 bases short and J 1 base short, with 15 bases between. CDR1 and CDR2 (germline): SGDLS, YYNGEE. This CDR3 spans 16 amino acids. CDR3 sequence (DNA): TGTGCCAGCAGCCCCCTGACGAGGAGGTCTGGAAACACCATATATTTT. Protein product: CASSPLTRRSGNTIYF.

There are many counts of this clonotype. The chain uses TRBV2 and TRBJ2-3; the D gene could be TRBD1 or TRBD2 (5 bases each). There are 18 residues in the CDR3. From germline, CDR1 is SNHLY and CDR2 FYNNEI. The V end lost 6 bases, the J end lost 0 bases, and 22 bases lay between the germline ends. The chain's CDR3 is CASSGTEGYPPSTDTQYF. The CDR3 DNA reads as TGTGCCAGCAGCGGGACCGAGGGCTATCCCCCTAGCACAGATACGCAGTATTTT.

Many counts were recorded for this clonotype. This chain links TRBV7-2 with TRBJ2-3; tentatively, D is TRBD2 (5 bases). CDR1 is SGHTA, CDR2 FQGNSA, per germline. The V end lost 0 bases, the J end lost 5 bases, and 12 bases lay between the germline ends. CDR3 length: 15 amino acids. In nucleotides, the CDR3 is TGTGCCAGCAGCTTAGCGGCCCTAGCAGGAGATACGCAGTATTTT. The encoded protein is CASSLAALAGDTQYF.

This rearrangement joins TRBV28 to TRBJ2-6; D gene ambiguous. This CDR3 has 14 residues. CDR1 and CDR2 (germline): MDHEN, SYDVKM. The V end was cut by 6 bases, the J end by 4 bases, with 10 bases between. The chain's CDR3 is CASSLPGGANVLTF. The CDR3 nucleotides read TGTGCCAGCAGCCTTCCCGGGGGGGCCAACGTCCTGACTTTC. The entire variable domain, with the rest obtained from reference TRBV28 and TRBJ2-6, is as follows: DVKVTQSSRYLVKRTGEKVFLECVQDMDHENMFWYRQDPGLGLRLIYFSYDVKMKEKGDIPEGYSVSREKKERFSLILESASTNQTSMYLCASSLPGGANVLTFGAGSRLTVL.

This sequence joins TRBV27 and TRBJ2-1; TRBD2 agrees at 8 bases. This CDR3 is 17 amino acids long. V dropped 5 bases and J dropped 2; count of bases not matched to a gene: 11. From germline, CDR1 is MNHEY and CDR2 SMNVEV (reference sequence). DNA of the CDR3: TGTGCCAGCAGTATCCCCCGCCGGGGGGGTCCCTACAATGAGCAGTTCTTC. Encoded protein: CASSIPRRGGPYNEQFF.